These 21 T cell receptor beta chains were all obtained from the same sample, sequenced in a study of blood T cells in healthy people across ages. Primers used in a second PCR of roughly 7 to 11 cycles were a sample-barcoded 5' primer and a J-beta primer mix. TCRdb processed the 5' RACE reads anew with MiXCR; each CDR3 protein has one entry. This sample has about 780,000 distinct CDR3 sequences; roughly 46% occur once, and the top ten carry around 18%. Sequenced input: blood. These receptors all stem from a man aged 80 or over in good health.

This clonotype was observed a few times. The V gene is TRBV5-1, the J gene TRBJ2-5, with D unresolved. Germline lookup yields CDR1 SGHRS and CDR2 YFSETQ. CDR3 length: 14 amino acids. The V and J ends lost 4 bases and 1 base respectively, with 11 bases between them. The CDR3 sequence: CASSITTSQETQYF. In nucleotides, the CDR3 is TGCGCCAGCAGCATCACGACGAGCCAAGAGACCCAGTACTTC.

This clonotype occurred a few times. The DNA for the CDR3 is TGCAGCGTTGGTTATAGCGGGATCGCAGATACGCAGTATTTT. Translation: CSVGYSGIADTQYF. The chain carries TRBV29-1 and TRBJ2-3; 8 nucleotides align to TRBD2. Per germline, CDR1 SQVTM and CDR2 ANQGSEA. V gave up 4 bases and J gave up 4 bases; unmatched junction bases: 7. The CDR3 contains 14 residues.

In its sample, this clonotype was seen a few times. The chain joins TRBV5-1 to TRBJ2-7, with 12 bases lining up with TRBD1. The germline CDR1 and CDR2 sequences are SGHRS and YFSETQ. CDR3 length: 14 amino acids. Trimming at V came to 4 bases and at J to 5 bases, leaving 4 bases not matched to a gene. CDR3: CASSQGQGAHEQYF. Written as DNA, the CDR3 is TGCGCCAGCAGCCAGGGACAGGGGGCCCACGAGCAGTACTTC.

The chain joins TRBV6-2 or TRBV6-3 to TRBJ2-5; TRBD2 matches 11 bases. V trimming: 4 bases; J trimming: 1 base; junction bases outside the gene matches: 8. The V gene's germline CDR1 is MNHEY and CDR2 SVGEGT. The length of the CDR3 is 17 residues. The CDR3 is CASSSPISGRAQETQYF. Written as DNA, the CDR3 is TGTGCCAGCAGTTCCCCCATTAGCGGGAGGGCCCAAGAGACCCAGTACTTC.

J is TRBJ1-2 and V is TRBV6-2 or TRBV6-3; weak D call: TRBD1 (6 bases). Between the trimmed V and J ends, which lost 5 bases and 6 bases, there was a span of 16 bases. This CDR3 spans 14 amino acids. Per germline, CDR1 MNHEY and CDR2 SVGEGT. The CDR3 is CASSLFPRGDGYTF. The CDR3 region has the DNA TGTGCCAGCAGTCTCTTTCCCAGGGGTGATGGCTACACCTTC.

The CDR3 nucleotides are TGTGCCAGCACCGGTGGAGCGGTGACGCCTAACGTCCTGACTTTC. Translating it yields CASTGGAVTPNVLTF. The chain recombines TRBV28 with TRBJ2-6, with D tentatively TRBD2 (5 bases). There are 15 residues in the CDR3. V lost 7 bases and J 10 bases, leaving 20 bases between the germline ends. Germline CDR1 reads MDHEN; CDR2 reads SYDVKM.

V and J are TRBV5-4 and TRBJ2-7, with D perhaps matching TRBD1 (6 bases). Germline CDR1 SGHNT, CDR2 YYREEE (reference sequence). The CDR3 runs to 16 residues. Trimming took off 0 bases at V and 0 bases at J, with 13 bases between the two ends. CDR3 DNA: TGTGCCAGCAGCTTGGGGCCTCAGGGGCACTCCTACGAGCAGTACTTC. The encoded protein is CASSLGPQGHSYEQYF.

This clonotype appeared once. This may stem from a read error, because a much larger clone lies one nucleotide away. V and J are TRBV29-1 and TRBJ2-7; 10 nucleotides agree with TRBD2. Trimming at V came to 6 bases and at J to 3 bases, leaving 5 bases not matched to a gene. There are 13 residues in the CDR3. Germline V CDR1 and CDR2: SQVTM, ANQGSEA. In nucleotides, the CDR3 is TGCAGCGTAGCTAGCGGGAGCGGCTACGAGCAGTACTTC. It specifies CSVASGSGYEQYF.

The chain joins TRBV29-1 to TRBJ2-7; 10 positions agree with TRBD2. Germline V CDR1 and CDR2: SQVTM, ANQGSEA. Unmatched junction bases numbered 6, after V lost 4 bases and J lost 3 bases. This CDR3 spans 14 amino acids. CDR3 amino acids: CSVVAGGRGYEQYF. The CDR3 coding sequence is TGCAGCGTTGTAGCGGGAGGTCGGGGCTACGAGCAGTACTTC.

The chain couples TRBV29-1 to TRBJ1-2, with TRBD1 identical over 8 bases. From germline, CDR1 is SQVTM and CDR2 ANQGSEA. V lost 3 bases and J lost 7; bases outside the gene matches: 7. The CDR3 runs 13 residues. The CDR3 reads CSVDQTGVAGYTF. DNA for the CDR3: TGCAGCGTTGATCAGACAGGGGTTGCTGGCTACACCTTC.

J is TRBJ2-7 and V is TRBV10-3; a possible D gene is TRBD1 (5 bases). With 5 bases removed from V and 7 bases from J, the gap between germline ends came to 21 bases. The CDR3 has 15 residues. The germline CDR1 and CDR2 sequences are ENHRY and SYGVKD. The CDR3 DNA reads as TGTGCCATCAGTCCCGACAGTAATGGCTACAATGAGCAGTACTTC. Its translation: CAISPDSNGYNEQYF.

In DNA form, the CDR3 reads TGTGCCACCAGCAGACCTATATCGGGGGTCACAGATACGCAGTATTTT. Its protein product is CATSRPISGVTDTQYF. The V call is TRBV15, the J call TRBJ2-3, with a tentative D call TRBD2 (6 bases). CDR1 and CDR2 (germline): LNHNV, YYDKDF (reference sequence). V gave up 2 bases and J gave up 2 bases, with 14 bases separating them. The CDR3 has 16 residues.

This chain's CDR3 is CASSMGQGDGYTF. The CDR3 DNA is TGTGCCAGCAGTATGGGACAGGGGGACGGCTACACCTTC. The V gene is TRBV12-3 or TRBV12-4, the J gene TRBJ1-2; 11 nucleotides line up with TRBD1. This CDR3 is 13 amino acids long. Losses at the gene ends were 5 bases for V and 8 bases for J; bases not matched to a gene: 4.

The chain carries TRBV11-3 and TRBJ2-1; D not certain. Per the germline V gene, CDR1 is SGHNT and CDR2 is YENEEA. V dropped 3 bases and J dropped 9 bases, with 12 bases sitting between them. The CDR3 length is 13 residues. CDR3 loop: CASSLAAFGEQFF. The CDR3 DNA is TGTGCCAGCAGCTTGGCCGCGTTTGGTGAGCAGTTCTTC.

About this clonotype: Sequence at one end of the junction differs from germline and may be a read error. The CDR3 DNA follows: TGTGCCTGCAGTTACCGACAGGGCGGCCACATTCAGTACTTC. It codes for CACSYRQGGHIQYF. The chain joins TRBV27 to TRBJ2-7; TRBD1 matches 7 bases. The closer fit of TRBJ2-4 to the DNA end suggests the J call may be wrong. The CDR3 is 14 amino acids. The V gene's germline CDR1 is MNHEY and CDR2 SMNVEV (reference sequence).

The genes are TRBV20-1 and TRBJ1-1, with TRBD1 identical over 8 bases. Per the germline V gene, CDR1 is DFQATT and CDR2 is SNEGSKA (reference sequence). The CDR3 has 15 residues. V lost 3 bases, J lost 8 bases, and 14 bases stayed unmatched. CDR3 in DNA: TGCAGTGCTAGGGTTTCGGGCAGGGGGCTTTCAGAAGCTTTCTTT. Amino acids: CSARVSGRGLSEAFF.

V gene TRBV20-1 combines with J gene TRBJ1-6, with unresolved D. V lost 2 bases and J 0 bases, leaving 14 bases between the germline ends. CDR1 is DFQATT, CDR2 SNEGSKA, per germline (reference sequence). This CDR3 has 17 residues. CDR3 protein: CSARLALLSSYNSPLHF. The CDR3 DNA is TGCAGTGCTAGACTGGCCCTCTTGAGCTCCTATAATTCACCCCTCCACTTT.

The chain joins TRBV6-6 to TRBJ2-3; TRBD2 agrees at 9 bases. The germline V gene encodes CDR1 MNHNY and CDR2 SVGAGI (reference sequence). CDR3 length equals 14 residues. The junction had 5 bases not matched to a gene; V was cut back by 8 bases and J by 2 bases. For the CDR3, the DNA is TGTGCCAGCGGGCGGGAGGGTAACACAGATACGCAGTATTTT. Translated, it gives CASGREGNTDTQYF.

This clonotype was recorded many times. The chain uses TRBV29-1 and TRBJ1-2; 7 nucleotides line up with TRBD1. CDR1 is SQVTM, CDR2 ANQGSEA, per germline. CDR3 length: 11 residues. The V gene end was trimmed by 6 bases and the J gene end by 6 bases; junction bases not matched to a gene: 4. CDR3 residues: CSVLQGNGYTF. CDR3 sequence (DNA): TGCAGCGTCTTACAGGGGAATGGCTACACCTTC.

This chain connects TRBV28 to TRBJ1-2; D remains unclear. The CDR3 extends over 10 amino acids. Per the germline V gene, CDR1 is MDHEN and CDR2 is SYDVKM. V was trimmed by 9 bases and J by 8 bases, leaving 10 bases between them. CDR3 nucleotide sequence: TGTGCCAGTAGACGCGAGGGCTACACCTTC. Translated, it gives CASRREGYTF.

The J gene is TRBJ2-5, the V gene TRBV6-1; 7 positions match TRBD1. Germline V gene sequence: CDR1 MNHNS, CDR2 SASEGT. The CDR3 runs to 15 residues. V lost 4 bases to trimming and J lost 4 bases; unmatched junction nucleotides: 9. CDR3 DNA: TGTGCCAGCAGTGCCCTCGGGACAGATGCAGAGACCCAGTACTTC. Translating gives CASSALGTDAETQYF.